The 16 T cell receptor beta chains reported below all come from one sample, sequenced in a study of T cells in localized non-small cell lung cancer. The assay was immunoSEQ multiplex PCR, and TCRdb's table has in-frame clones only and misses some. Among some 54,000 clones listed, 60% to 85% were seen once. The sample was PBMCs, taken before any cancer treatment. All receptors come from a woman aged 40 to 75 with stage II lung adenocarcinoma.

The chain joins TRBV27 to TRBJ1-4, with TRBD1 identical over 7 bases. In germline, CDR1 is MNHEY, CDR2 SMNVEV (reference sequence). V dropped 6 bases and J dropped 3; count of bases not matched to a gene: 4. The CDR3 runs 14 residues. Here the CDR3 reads CASRSGQPNEKLFF. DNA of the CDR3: TGTGCCAGCAGGTCGGGACAGCCTAATGAAAAACTGTTTTTT.

CDR3 nucleotide sequence: TGTGCCAGCAGCTTAAGGGGGGCGTCGGTTTGGGATGAGCAGTTCTTC. It specifies CASSLRGASVWDEQFF. V is TRBV11-3 and J is TRBJ2-1, with D perhaps TRBD1 or TRBD2 (6 bases each). The ends were cut back, 2 bases at V and 8 bases at J, with 19 bases in the middle. Germline V lookup: CDR1 SGHNT, CDR2 YENEEA. The CDR3 extends over 16 amino acids.

The CDR3 region has the DNA TGTGCCAGCAGTGAGGGACAGGGGGCTTTTTACGAGCAGTACTTC. Protein: CASSEGQGAFYEQYF. The chain employs TRBV6-1 and TRBJ2-7; 12 bases match TRBD1. The ends lost 3 bases at V and 4 bases at J; junction bases unmatched: 4. The CDR3 length is 15 residues. Germline-derived CDR1 and CDR2 are MNHNS and SASEGT.

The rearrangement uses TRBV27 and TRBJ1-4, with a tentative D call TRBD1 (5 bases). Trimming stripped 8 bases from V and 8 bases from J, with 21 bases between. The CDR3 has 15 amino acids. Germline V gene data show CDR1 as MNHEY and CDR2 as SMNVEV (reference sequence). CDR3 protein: CASREFGGEKEKLFF. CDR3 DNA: TGTGCCAGCCGCGAGTTTGGGGGGGAGAAGGAAAAACTGTTTTTT.

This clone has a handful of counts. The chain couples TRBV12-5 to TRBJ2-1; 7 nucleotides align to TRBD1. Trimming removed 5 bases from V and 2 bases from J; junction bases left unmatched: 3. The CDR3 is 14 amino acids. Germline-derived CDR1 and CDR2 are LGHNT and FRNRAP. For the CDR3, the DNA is TGTGCTAGTGGTACAGGGGTAACCTACAATGAGCAGTTCTTC. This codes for CASGTGVTYNEQFF.

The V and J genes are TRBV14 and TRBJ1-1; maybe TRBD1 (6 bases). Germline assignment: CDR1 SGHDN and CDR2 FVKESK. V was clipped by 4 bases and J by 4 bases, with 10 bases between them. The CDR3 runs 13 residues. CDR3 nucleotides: TGTGCCAGCAGCCTACAGGGAGCCACTGAAGCTTTCTTT. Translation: CASSLQGATEAFF.

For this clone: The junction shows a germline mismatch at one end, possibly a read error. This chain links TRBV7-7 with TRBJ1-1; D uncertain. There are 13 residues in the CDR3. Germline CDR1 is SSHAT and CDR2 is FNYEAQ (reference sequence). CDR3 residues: CASSLTANTEAFF. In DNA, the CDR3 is TGTGCTAGCAGCTTAACAGCGAACACTGAAGCTTTCTTT. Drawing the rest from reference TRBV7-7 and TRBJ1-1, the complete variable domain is GAGVSQSPRYKVTKRGQDVTLRCDPISSHATLYWYQQALGQGPEFLTYFNYEAQPDKSGLPSDRFSAERPEGSISTLTIQRTEQRDSAMYRCASSLTANTEAFFGQGTRLTVV.

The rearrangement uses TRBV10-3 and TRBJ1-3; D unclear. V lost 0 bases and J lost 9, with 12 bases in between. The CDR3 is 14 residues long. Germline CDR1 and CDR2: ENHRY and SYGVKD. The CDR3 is CAISESFGWGTIYF. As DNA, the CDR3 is TGTGCCATCAGTGAGTCGTTTGGGTGGGGCACCATATATTTT.

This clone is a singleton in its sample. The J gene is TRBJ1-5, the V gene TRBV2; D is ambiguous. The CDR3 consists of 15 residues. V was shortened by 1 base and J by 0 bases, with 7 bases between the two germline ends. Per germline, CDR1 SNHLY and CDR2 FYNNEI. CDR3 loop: CASSEGQYSNQPQHF. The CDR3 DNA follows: TGTGCCAGCAGTGAAGGACAATATAGCAATCAGCCCCAGCATTTT.

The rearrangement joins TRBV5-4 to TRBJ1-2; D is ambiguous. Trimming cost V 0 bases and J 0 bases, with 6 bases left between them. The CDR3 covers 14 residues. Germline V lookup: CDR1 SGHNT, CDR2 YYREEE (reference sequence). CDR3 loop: CASSLGAANYGYTF. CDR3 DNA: TGTGCCAGCAGCTTGGGGGCAGCTAACTATGGCTACACCTTC.

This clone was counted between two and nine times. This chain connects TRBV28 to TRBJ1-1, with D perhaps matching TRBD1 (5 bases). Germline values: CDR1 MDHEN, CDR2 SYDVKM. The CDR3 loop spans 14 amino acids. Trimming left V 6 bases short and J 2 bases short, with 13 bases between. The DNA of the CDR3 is TGTGCCAGCAGCCCCGGGGGAGATAACACTGAAGCTTTCTTT. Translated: CASSPGGDNTEAFF.

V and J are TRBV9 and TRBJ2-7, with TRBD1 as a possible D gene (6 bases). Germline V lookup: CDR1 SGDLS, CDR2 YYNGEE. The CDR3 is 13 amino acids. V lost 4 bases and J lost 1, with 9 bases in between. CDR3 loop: CASSTGQSYEQYF. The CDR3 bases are TGTGCCAGCAGCACTGGACAGTCCTACGAGCAGTACTTC.

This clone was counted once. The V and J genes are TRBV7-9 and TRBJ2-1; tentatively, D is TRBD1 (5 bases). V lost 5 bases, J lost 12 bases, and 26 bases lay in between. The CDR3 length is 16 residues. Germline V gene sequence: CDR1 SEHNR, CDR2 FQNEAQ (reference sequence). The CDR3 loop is CASSQTEIEAHRRQFF. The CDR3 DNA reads TGTGCCAGCAGCCAGACAGAAATCGAGGCGCACAGGCGGCAGTTCTTC.

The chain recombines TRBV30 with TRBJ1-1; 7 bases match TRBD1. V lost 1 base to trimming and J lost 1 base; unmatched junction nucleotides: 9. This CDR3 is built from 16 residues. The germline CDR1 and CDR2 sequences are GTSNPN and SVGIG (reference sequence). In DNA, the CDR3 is TGTGCCTGGAGTGCCATAACCGGGACAGAGAACACTGAAGCTTTCTTT. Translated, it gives CAWSAITGTENTEAFF.

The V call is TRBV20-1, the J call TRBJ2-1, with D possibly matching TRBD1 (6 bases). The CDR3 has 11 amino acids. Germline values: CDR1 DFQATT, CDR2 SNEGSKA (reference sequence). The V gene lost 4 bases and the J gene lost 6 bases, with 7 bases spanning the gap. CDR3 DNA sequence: TGCAGTGCTAAGACAGGCAATGAGCAGTTCTTC. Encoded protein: CSAKTGNEQFF.

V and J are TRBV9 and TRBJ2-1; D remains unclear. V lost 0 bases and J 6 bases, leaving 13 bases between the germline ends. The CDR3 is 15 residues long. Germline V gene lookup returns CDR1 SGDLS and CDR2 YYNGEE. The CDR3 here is CASSVERWKSNEQFF. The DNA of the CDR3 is TGTGCCAGCAGCGTAGAGCGATGGAAGAGCAATGAGCAGTTCTTC. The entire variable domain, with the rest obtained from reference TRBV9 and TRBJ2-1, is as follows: DSGVTQTPKHLITATGQRVTLRCSPRSGDLSVYWYQQSLDQGLQFLIQYYNGEERAKGNILERFSAQQFPDLHSELNLSSLELGDSALYFCASSVERWKSNEQFFGPGTRLTVL.